These 32 T cell receptor beta chains came from one sample sequenced in a study of shared clonotypes between healthy human individuals. TCRdb keeps only in-frame clones here, not all; method: immunoSEQ multiplex PCR. The table includes 2 million to 2.5 million clones, approximately 94% detected once. The sequenced material came from naive CD4+ T cells sorted from blood. The subset: CD45RA+ positively selected. These receptors all stem from a man aged 18 to 30 in good health.

The chain couples TRBV2 to TRBJ1-3, with TRBD1 matching over 7 bases. The CDR3 length is 18 residues. The germline gives CDR1 SNHLY, CDR2 FYNNEI. V lost 6 bases, J lost 0 bases, and 14 bases stayed unmatched. The CDR3 region is CASSRLQMGQNSGNTIYF. Written as DNA, the CDR3 is TGTGCCAGCAGCCGATTACAAATGGGACAGAACTCTGGAAACACCATATATTTT.

The gene calls are TRBV5-4 and TRBJ1-6; possibly TRBD1 for D (6 bases). V shed 0 bases and J shed 6 bases, with 10 bases lying between them. Germline lookup yields CDR1 SGHNT and CDR2 YYREEE (reference sequence). This CDR3 is 15 amino acids long. The chain's CDR3 is CASSLGHRVNSPLHF. CDR3 sequence (DNA): TGTGCCAGCAGCTTGGGACACAGGGTTAATTCACCCCTCCACTTT.

The chain has TRBV5-1 and TRBJ1-2; the D is unclear. The germline V and J ends were trimmed by 2 bases and 1 base, with 6 bases remaining between them. The CDR3 has 13 amino acids. The germline V gene encodes CDR1 SGHRS and CDR2 YFSETQ. Written as DNA, the CDR3 is TGCGCCAGCAGCTTTACAGTTAACTATGGCTACACCTTC. Amino acid sequence: CASSFTVNYGYTF. The entire variable domain, with the rest obtained from reference TRBV5-1 and TRBJ1-2, is as follows: KAGVTQTPRYLIKTRGQQVTLSCSPISGHRSVSWYQQTPGQGLQFLFEYFSETQRNKGNFPGRFSGRQFSNSRSEMNVSTLELGDSALYLCASSFTVNYGYTFGSGTRLTVV.

This sequence joins TRBV20-1 and TRBJ1-3; the D gene is possibly TRBD1 (5 bases). CDR3 size: 11 residues. Trimming left V 5 bases short and J 3 bases short, with 5 bases between. Germline V lookup: CDR1 DFQATT, CDR2 SNEGSKA (reference sequence). CDR3 in amino acids: CSADSGNTIYF. In nucleotides, the CDR3 is TGCAGTGCTGACAGTGGAAACACCATATATTTT.

This chain joins TRBV18 and TRBJ2-7, with D perhaps TRBD1 or TRBD2 (5 bases each). The CDR3 consists of 16 residues. Per germline, CDR1 KGHSH and CDR2 LQKENI. Trimming pared 4 bases from V and 4 bases from J, leaving 20 bases between. Here the CDR3 reads CASSLMRGGLYYEQYF. CDR3 nucleotide sequence: TGTGCCAGCTCACTTATGAGGGGTGGGCTATATTACGAGCAGTACTTC. Looking up the rest from reference TRBV18 and TRBJ2-7 gives the full variable domain: NAGVMQNPRHLVRRRGQEARLRCSPMKGHSHVYWYRQLPEEGLKFMVYLQKENIIDESGMPKERFSAEFPKEGPSILRIQQVVRGDSAAYFCASSLMRGGLYYEQYFGPGTRLTVT.

V gene TRBV5-1 combines with J gene TRBJ2-1; 9 nucleotides align to TRBD1. The germline gives CDR1 SGHRS, CDR2 YFSETQ. V shed 5 bases, J shed 5 bases, and the junction held 2 bases outside the gene matches. There are 13 residues in the CDR3. In DNA form, the CDR3 reads TGCGCCAGCAGTGGGACAGGGAACAATGAGCAGTTCTTC. As protein: CASSGTGNNEQFF.

The table lists this clone with a few counts. This chain uses TRBV2 with TRBJ1-1; no firm D call. The germline gives CDR1 SNHLY, CDR2 FYNNEI. V lost 7 bases and J lost 0, with 12 bases in between. This CDR3 has 14 residues. The CDR3 DNA follows: TGTGCCAGCATGGCCAGACCAATGAACACTGAAGCTTTCTTT. Residues: CASMARPMNTEAFF.

The rearrangement uses TRBV6-5 and TRBJ1-1, with 11 positions matching TRBD1. The CDR3 has 15 residues. V shed 6 bases and J 5 bases; nucleotides not matched to a gene: 8. Germline V gene lookup returns CDR1 MNHEY and CDR2 SVGAGI. CDR3 residues: CASRDWTGGSTEAFF. CDR3 nucleotides: TGTGCCAGCAGGGACTGGACAGGGGGCTCGACTGAAGCTTTCTTT.

V usage is TRBV19 and J usage is TRBJ2-1, with 15 bases that match TRBD2. CDR1 and CDR2 (germline): LNHDA, SQIVND (reference sequence). The CDR3 is 15 amino acids. Trimming cost V 7 bases and J 8 bases; bases outside gene matches: 6. The CDR3 sequence: CASTRTSGGAHEQFF. As DNA, the CDR3 is TGTGCCAGTACCCGGACTAGCGGGGGGGCGCATGAGCAGTTCTTC.

The V and J genes are TRBV6-5 and TRBJ1-4; TRBD1 aligns across 8 bases. V shed 6 bases and J 3 bases; nucleotides not matched to a gene: 6. This CDR3 comprises 15 residues. In germline, CDR1 is MNHEY, CDR2 SVGAGI. The CDR3 region is CASSSQGAANEKLFF. Here the CDR3 DNA reads TGTGCCAGCAGCTCCCAGGGGGCAGCTAATGAAAAACTGTTTTTT.

This clone appeared a single time. The rearrangement uses TRBV11-3 and TRBJ1-4; D gene ambiguous. V lost 0 bases to trimming and J lost 0 bases, with 17 bases between them. CDR1 and CDR2 (germline): SGHNT, YENEEA. CDR3 length: 19 amino acids. The DNA of the CDR3 is TGTGCCAGCAGCTTAGATGAACCGGGCTCAATGGCAACTAATGAAAAACTGTTTTTT. This encodes CASSLDEPGSMATNEKLFF.

The chain carries TRBV18 and TRBJ2-3; the D gene could be TRBD1 or TRBD2 (5 bases each). The CDR3 is made up of 14 amino acids. V shed 6 bases and J shed 6 bases, with 16 bases lying between them. Germline-derived CDR1 and CDR2 are KGHSH and LQKENI. The DNA of the CDR3 is TGTGCCAGCTCGACGCTGGGGACGGCGGATACGCAGTATTTT. This translates into CASSTLGTADTQYF.

The CDR3 bases are TGTGCCAGCTCGTTGGGGGCCGGGAATGAAAAACTGTTTTTT. Its translation: CASSLGAGNEKLFF. The rearrangement joins TRBV18 to TRBJ1-4, with a weak D call TRBD1 (6 bases). Deletions cut 6 bases from V and 5 bases from J, with 13 bases between. The germline V gene has CDR1 KGHSH and CDR2 LQKENI. This CDR3 has 14 amino acids.

The genes are TRBV15 and TRBJ2-7, with D unresolved. Germline V gene lookup returns CDR1 LNHNV and CDR2 YYDKDF (reference sequence). V shed 0 bases and J shed 2 bases, with 5 bases lying between them. This CDR3 contains 13 residues. CDR3 loop: CATSRDIAYEQYF. The CDR3 nucleotides read TGTGCCACCAGCAGAGATATAGCCTACGAGCAGTACTTC. Supplemented by reference TRBV15 and TRBJ2-7, the full variable domain reads DAMVIQNPRYQVTQFGKPVTLSCSQTLNHNVMYWYQQKSSQAPKLLFHYYDKDFNNEADTPDNFQSRRPNTSFCFLDIRSPGLGDTAMYLCATSRDIAYEQYFGPGTRLTVT.

This clone appeared once. This chain's CDR3 is CASSLPSPLIQYF. CDR3 nucleotide sequence: TGTGCCAGCAGCTTACCCAGCCCCCTCATTCAGTACTTC. The chain recombines TRBV7-9 with TRBJ2-4; the D is unclear. CDR1 and CDR2 (germline): SEHNR, FQNEAQ (reference sequence). The CDR3 is 13 residues long. V was trimmed by 2 bases and J by 9 bases, leaving 11 bases between them.

The chain recombines TRBV19 with TRBJ2-3; D uncertain. Germline values: CDR1 LNHDA, CDR2 SQIVND (reference sequence). There are 14 residues in the CDR3. Deletions cut 6 bases from V and 4 bases from J, with 14 bases between. In DNA, the CDR3 is TGTGCCAGTAGCCCGACGAAGGGTTCAGATACGCAGTATTTT. Translated, it gives CASSPTKGSDTQYF.

The V gene is TRBV9, the J gene TRBJ1-6; no clear D gene. Germline CDR1 is SGDLS and CDR2 is YYNGEE. V was trimmed by 0 bases and J by 5 bases, leaving 9 bases between them. The CDR3 spans 15 residues. The CDR3 DNA reads as TGTGCCAGCAGCGTAGCGAGTCCCAATAATTCACCCCTCCACTTT. This codes for CASSVASPNNSPLHF.

The chain links TRBV28 to TRBJ1-5; the match to TRBD1 covers 9 bases. This CDR3 contains 15 residues. Germline loops: CDR1 MDHEN, CDR2 SYDVKM. V shed 6 bases and J 7 bases; nucleotides not matched to a gene: 10. The DNA of the CDR3 is TGTGCCAGCAGGCCCGGGACAGGGATTGGGCAGCCCCAGCATTTT. Translated, it gives CASRPGTGIGQPQHF.

V and J are TRBV5-4 and TRBJ2-7; 14 bases match TRBD2. The CDR3 consists of 15 residues. Germline assignment: CDR1 SGHNT and CDR2 YYREEE (reference sequence). V dropped 0 bases and J dropped 7; count of bases not matched to a gene: 3. The CDR3, as DNA: TGTGCCAGCAGCTTGGCCGGGACTAGCGGGGGTGAGCAGTACTTC. Translated, it gives CASSLAGTSGGEQYF.

V and J are TRBV4-1 and TRBJ2-3; D might be TRBD1 (6 bases). V lost 0 bases and J 2 bases, leaving 18 bases between the germline ends. The length of the CDR3 is 18 residues. CDR1 and CDR2 from the germline V gene are MGHRA and YSYEKL. This CDR3 is CASSQDAGQTQHTDTQYF. In DNA, the CDR3 is TGCGCCAGCAGCCAAGATGCTGGACAGACGCAACACACAGATACGCAGTATTTT.

In this sample, this clone turned up once. This sequence joins TRBV29-1 and TRBJ1-1, with D uncertain. This CDR3 comprises 13 residues. The germline V and J ends were trimmed by 7 bases and 1 base, with 13 bases remaining between them. From germline, CDR1 is SQVTM and CDR2 ANQGSEA. The CDR3 loop is CSAVTTQNTEAFF. The CDR3 DNA reads as TGCAGCGCAGTTACAACACAGAACACTGAAGCTTTCTTT.

V usage is TRBV30 and J usage is TRBJ1-1; 7 bases are shared with TRBD1. The CDR3 loop spans 13 amino acids. The J segment lost 3 bases and the V segment lost 6 bases, leaving 7 bases of the junction unmatched. The V gene's germline CDR1 is GTSNPN and CDR2 SVGIG (reference sequence). The CDR3 sequence is CACRLTGYTEAFF. The CDR3 nucleotides are TGTGCCTGTCGGTTGACAGGGTACACTGAAGCTTTCTTT.

The rearrangement uses TRBV2 and TRBJ2-7; TRBD2 is a possible D gene (6 bases). The CDR3 contains 11 residues. With 8 bases removed from V and 3 bases from J, the gap between germline ends came to 8 bases. CDR1 and CDR2 from the germline V gene are SNHLY and FYNNEI. The CDR3: CASGGDYEQYF. Here the CDR3 DNA reads TGTGCCAGCGGAGGGGACTACGAGCAGTACTTC.

This chain uses TRBV2 with TRBJ1-3, with 8 positions matching TRBD1. The CDR3 sequence is 17 residues long. V dropped 6 bases and J dropped 0; count of bases not matched to a gene: 10. Germline loops: CDR1 SNHLY, CDR2 FYNNEI. The CDR3 is CASSPQAGGFSGNTIYF. In nucleotides, the CDR3 is TGTGCCAGCAGCCCCCAGGCAGGGGGCTTCTCTGGAAACACCATATATTTT. The complete variable domain, with remaining parts taken from reference TRBV2 and TRBJ1-3, reads EPEVTQTPSHQVTQMGQEVILRCVPISNHLYFYWYRQILGQKVEFLVSFYNNEISEKSEIFDDQFSVERPDGSNFTLKIRSTKLEDSAMYFCASSPQAGGFSGNTIYFGEGSWLTVV.

The chain joins TRBV28 to TRBJ2-7; no clear D gene. The CDR3 spans 16 residues. The V gene lost 6 bases and the J gene lost 9 bases, with 27 bases spanning the gap. CDR1 is MDHEN and CDR2 is SYDVKM in the germline V gene. This chain's CDR3 is CASSSPAAPSRVGQYF. DNA of the CDR3: TGTGCCAGCAGCTCCCCAGCCGCACCATCCCGGGTTGGGCAGTACTTC.

V and J are TRBV5-1 and TRBJ2-7; TRBD2 is a possible D gene (5 bases). V was clipped by 4 bases and J by 2 bases, with 13 bases between them. The germline gives CDR1 SGHRS, CDR2 YFSETQ. The CDR3 is 14 amino acids. The CDR3 bases are TGCGCCAGCAGCCCCGGACTGTCGACCTACGAGCAGTACTTC. Translation: CASSPGLSTYEQYF.

V and J are TRBV6-6 and TRBJ1-2; a possible D gene is TRBD1 (6 bases). The CDR3 spans 15 residues. V shed 7 bases and J shed 4 bases, with 19 bases lying between them. CDR1 is MNHNY, CDR2 SVGAGI, per germline (reference sequence). The CDR3 protein is CASISQRGRSYGYTF. As DNA, the CDR3 is TGTGCCAGCATCTCCCAGAGGGGGAGGAGCTATGGCTACACCTTC.

This chain uses TRBV27 with TRBJ1-5, with D unclear. The CDR3 length is 14 residues. Trimming took off 2 bases at V and 3 bases at J, with 8 bases between the two ends. CDR1 MNHEY and CDR2 SMNVEV come from the germline V gene (reference sequence). The CDR3 region has the DNA TGTGCCAGCAGTTTAGGACGGAACAATCAGCCCCAGCATTTT. Translation: CASSLGRNNQPQHF.

The chain joins TRBV28 to TRBJ1-6; D unclear. The V gene lost 7 bases and the J gene lost 9 bases, with 13 bases spanning the gap. CDR3 length: 13 amino acids. Germline loops: CDR1 MDHEN, CDR2 SYDVKM. As DNA, the CDR3 is TGTGCCAGCATGACGGTGGGCGGTTCACCCCTCCACTTT. Translating it yields CASMTVGGSPLHF.

This clone is a singleton in its sample. This sample also contains other DNA sequences that code for the same CDR3. The chain links TRBV7-8 to TRBJ2-7; TRBD1 matches at 10 bases. Germline CDR1 and CDR2: SGHVS and FQNEAQ. CDR3 length: 15 amino acids. V lost 3 bases and J lost 1; bases outside the gene matches: 3. The CDR3 nucleotides are TGTGCCAGCAGCTTTAGGACAGGGGGATCCTACGAGCAGTACTTC. Protein sequence: CASSFRTGGSYEQYF.

This chain uses TRBV9 with TRBJ1-2; D unclear. Germline V gene data show CDR1 as SGDLS and CDR2 as YYNGEE. The CDR3 is 16 amino acids. V dropped 1 base and J dropped 3 bases, with 16 bases sitting between them. The CDR3 sequence: CASSVWPAGGDYGYTF. DNA of the CDR3: TGTGCCAGCAGCGTATGGCCAGCTGGAGGAGACTATGGCTACACCTTC.

The V gene is TRBV11-2, the J gene TRBJ2-1, with D perhaps TRBD1 (6 bases). V lost 3 bases, J lost 3 bases, and 15 bases lay in between. This CDR3 contains 16 residues. CDR1 and CDR2 from the germline V gene are SGHAT and FQNNGV. The CDR3 region is CASSLGTKVDYNEQFF. The CDR3 bases are TGTGCCAGCAGCTTGGGGACAAAGGTCGACTACAATGAGCAGTTCTTC.